This T cell receptor (beta chain) was recorded in a study of blood T cell repertoires in COVID-19. The CDR3 has 14 residues. Trimming pared 5 bases from V and 6 bases from J, leaving 14 bases between. CDR1 SGHTA and CDR2 FQGNSA come from the germline V gene. The table came from immunoSEQ multiplex PCR; TCRdb's copy has only in-frame clones and leaves some out. This sample yields some 150,000 clones, of which roughly 90% are seen a single time; approximately 1.3% belongs to the top ten. Source material: PBMCs or T cells enriched from blood (not recorded which). This clonotype originated in a young woman with acute COVID-19. V and J are TRBV7-2 and TRBJ2-1; D possibly corresponds to TRBD1 (6 bases). Here the CDR3 reads CASSPQGIGNEQFF. For the CDR3, the DNA is TGTGCCAGCAGCCCCCAGGGGATCGGCAATGAGCAGTTCTTC.